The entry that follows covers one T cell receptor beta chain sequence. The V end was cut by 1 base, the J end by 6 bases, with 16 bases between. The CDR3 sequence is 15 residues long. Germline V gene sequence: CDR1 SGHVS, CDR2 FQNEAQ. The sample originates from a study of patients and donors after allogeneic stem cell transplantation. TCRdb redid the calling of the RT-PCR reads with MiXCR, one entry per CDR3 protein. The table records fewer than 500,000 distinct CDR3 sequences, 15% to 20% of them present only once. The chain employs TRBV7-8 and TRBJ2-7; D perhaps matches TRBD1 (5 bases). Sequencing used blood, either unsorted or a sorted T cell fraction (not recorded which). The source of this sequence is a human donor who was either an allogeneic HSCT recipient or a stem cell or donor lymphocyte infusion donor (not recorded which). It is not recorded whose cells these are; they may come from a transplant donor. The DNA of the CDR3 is TGTGCCAGCAGCTTAGTCTCGAAAGGGGTGGCCGAGCAGTACTTC. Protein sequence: CASSLVSKGVAEQYF.